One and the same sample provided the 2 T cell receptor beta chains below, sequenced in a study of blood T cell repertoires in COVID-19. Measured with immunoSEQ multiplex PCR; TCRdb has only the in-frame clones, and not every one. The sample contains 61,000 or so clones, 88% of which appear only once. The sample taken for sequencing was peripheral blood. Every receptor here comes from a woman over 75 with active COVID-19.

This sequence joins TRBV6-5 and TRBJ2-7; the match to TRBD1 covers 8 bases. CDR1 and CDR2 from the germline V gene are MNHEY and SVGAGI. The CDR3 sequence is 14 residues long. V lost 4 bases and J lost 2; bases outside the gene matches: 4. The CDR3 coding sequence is TGTGCCAGCAGTTCCCGGGACAGGACCTACGAGCAGTACTTC. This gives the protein CASSSRDRTYEQYF.

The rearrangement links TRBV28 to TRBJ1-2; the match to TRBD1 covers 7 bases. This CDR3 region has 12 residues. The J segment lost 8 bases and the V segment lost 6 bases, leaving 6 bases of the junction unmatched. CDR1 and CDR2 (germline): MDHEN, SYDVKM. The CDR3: CASSTTGKGYTF. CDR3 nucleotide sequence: TGTGCCAGCAGCACGACAGGGAAAGGCTACACCTTC.